This T cell receptor beta chain was found in a study of T-cell memory formation after mild COVID-19. Study outcomes and limitations: The appearance of some responding clones in pre-infection memory suggested that cross-reactive memory joined.

TCRdb re-called the 5' RACE reads through MiXCR, storing one row per CDR3 protein. The table includes about 210,000 distinct CDR3 sequences, roughly a tenth detected once. About this clonotype itself: The target antigen is unknown.

This CDR3 is built from 13 residues. V lost 8 bases and J 0 bases, leaving 13 bases between the germline ends. CDR1 is GTSNPN and CDR2 is SVGIG in the germline V gene (reference sequence). The source is a young man who had mild COVID-19 (a few samples of this study predate the infection). Cell type and time point are not known. This chain connects TRBV30 to TRBJ1-2; D uncertain. Sequenced material: PBMCs or a T cell subset sorted from them (not recorded which). CDR3 residues: CARRRESNYGYTF. CDR3 nucleotide sequence: TGTGCCAGACGGAGGGAATCTAACTATGGCTACACCTTC.